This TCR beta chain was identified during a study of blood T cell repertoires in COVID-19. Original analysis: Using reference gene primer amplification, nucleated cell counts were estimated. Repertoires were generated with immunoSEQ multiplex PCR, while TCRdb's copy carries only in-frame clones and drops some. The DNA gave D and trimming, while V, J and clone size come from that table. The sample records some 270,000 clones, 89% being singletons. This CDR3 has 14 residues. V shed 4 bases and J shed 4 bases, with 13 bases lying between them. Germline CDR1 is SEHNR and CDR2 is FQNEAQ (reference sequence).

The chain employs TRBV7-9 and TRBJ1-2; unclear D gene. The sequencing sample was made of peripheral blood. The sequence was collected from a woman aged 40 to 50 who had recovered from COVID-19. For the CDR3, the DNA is TGTGCCAGCAGCTCAGAAGGACTGGTCTATGGCTACACCTTC. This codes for CASSSEGLVYGYTF.